This is a list of T cell receptor beta chains from one sample in a study of cytomegalovirus exposure and HLA in healthy donors. Only in-frame clones appear in the TCRdb table, and some are missing; sequencing was by immunoSEQ multiplex PCR. The sample lists under 95,000 clones; less than 85% were seen once. Sequenced material: PBMCs. The receptors shown here come from a male donor in good health and CMV-seronegative. The CDR3 runs from the conserved cysteine through the conserved F or W. D genes are given only for firm matches. Part of the rows lack a size; the others show once, few, many or a class for expanded clones.

NA,TRBJ2-4,NA,TRBV15,TGTGCCACCAGCAGAGGAGTCGGGGTGCTAGCCAAAAACATTCAGTACTTC,CATSRGVGVLAKNIQYF
NA,TRBJ2-5,NA,TRBV30,TGTGCCTGGAGAAACCGGAGACAGGTCGGATGGACCCAGTACTTC,CAWRNRRQVGWTQYF
TRBD1,TRBJ2-7,NA,TRBV23-1,TGCGCCAGCAGTCACGACAGGGCGCAGCGGATGATCGACGAGCAGTACTTC,CASSHDRAQRMIDEQYF
NA,TRBJ2-5,NA,TRBV5-1,TGCGCCAGCAGCTTGGGCGAGACATTCGAGACCCAGTACTTC,CASSLGETFETQYF
NA,TRBJ1-2,NA,TRBV21-1,TGTGCCAGCAGCAAAAAGGGACTGGGACAGTCGTTAAATCGCTACACCTTC,CASSKKGLGQSLNRYTF
TRBD2,TRBJ2-5,few,TRBV5-1,TGCGCCAGCAGCGAGGGACTATACCAAGAGACCCAGTACTTC,CASSEGLYQETQYF
TRBD2,TRBJ2-5,NA,TRBV5-6,TGTGCCAGCAGCTTGATAGGGGTAGCGGGGGTACGGGAGGAAGAGACCCAGTACTTC,CASSLIGVAGVREEETQYF
TRBD1,TRBJ2-2,NA,TRBV27,TGTGCCAGCACCACAAGGGGACAGAGCACCGGGGAGCTGTTTTTT,CASTTRGQSTGELFF
NA,TRBJ1-3,NA,TRBV19,TGTGCCAGTATTGGTGGCAGTGAAGTAGGAAACACCATATATTTT,CASIGGSEVGNTIYF
NA,TRBJ2-5,NA,TRBV25-1,TGTGCCAGCAGTGAATACTTGGGAGGACAAGAGACCCAGTACTTC,CASSEYLGGQETQYF
TRBD2,TRBJ2-1,NA,TRBV7-6,TGTGCCAGCAGCTTAAACGGGGGGGCTTCGGCTGAGCAGTTCTTC,CASSLNGGASAEQFF
TRBD1,TRBJ1-2,few,TRBV6-5,TGTGCCAGCAGTTACTCTATGACAGGGGCCAACTATGGCTACACCTTC,CASSYSMTGANYGYTF
NA,TRBJ1-5,NA,TRBV2,TGTGCCAGCAGTGAAGCGGGGGCAGTTCATAGCAATCAGCCCCAGCATTTT,CASSEAGAVHSNQPQHF
TRBD1,TRBJ2-7,NA,TRBV25-1,TGTGCCAGCAGTGACAGGACAGGAGAGTGGTACGAGCAGTACTTC,CASSDRTGEWYEQYF
NA,TRBJ2-3,NA,TRBV28,TGTGCCAGCAGTTTTGGGCGGGCCCAGCGGACAGATACGCAGTATTTT,CASSFGRAQRTDTQYF
NA,TRBJ1-2,few,TRBV29-1,TGCAGCGTTAGGGGTTTTAACTATGGCTACCCCTTC,CSVRGFNYGYPF
NA,TRBJ2-2,NA,TRBV27,TGTGCCAGTTGGCAGGGTCTAGGCACCGGGGAGCTGTTTTTT,CASWQGLGTGELFF
NA,TRBJ1-3,NA,TRBV7-8,TGTGCCAGCAGCTTATCAGGGGCTGGAAACACCATATATTTT,CASSLSGAGNTIYF
NA,TRBJ2-7,few,TRBV28,TGTGCCAGCAATCGGGAACCCCCTATGTACGAGCAGTACTTC,CASNREPPMYEQYF
TRBD1,TRBJ2-7,NA,TRBV5-4,TGTGCCAGCAGCCAAGGGGGCGTCTCGTCCGAGCAGTACTTC,CASSQGGVSSEQYF
TRBD1,TRBJ1-1,few,TRBV5-1,TGCGCCAGCAGCTTGGCAGGGGGAATTGAAGCTTTCTTT,CASSLAGGIEAFF
NA,TRBJ1-5,NA,TRBV2,TGTGCCAGCACTGAAGGGTTGTCGGTAAATCAGCCCCAGCATTTT,CASTEGLSVNQPQHF
TRBD2,TRBJ2-5,NA,TRBV7-3,TGTGCCAGCAGCTTAATGCCTACTAGCGGGAGCCAAGAGACCCAGTACTTC,CASSLMPTSGSQETQYF
NA,TRBJ1-1,NA,TRBV28,TGTGCCACGGGACTCAACCGGGTAGACACTGAAGCTTTCTTT,CATGLNRVDTEAFF
TRBD1,TRBJ2-1,NA,TRBV9,TGTGCCAGCAGCACCAGACAGGGCGCCTACAATGAGCAGTTCTTC,CASSTRQGAYNEQFF
NA,TRBJ2-1,NA,TRBV6-1,TGTGCCAGCAGTTTCAAAGCGATGGGGCAGTTCTTC,CASSFKAMGQFF
TRBD1,TRBJ2-5,few,TRBV18,TGTGCCAGCTCACCACTTACAGGGGAAGAGACCCAGTACTTC,CASSPLTGEETQYF
NA,TRBJ1-4,NA,TRBV28,TGTGCCAGCAGTTTATATGCGGGGGCAACTAATGAAAAACTGTTTTTT,CASSLYAGATNEKLFF
TRBD2,TRBJ2-1,few,TRBV9,TGTGCCAGCAGCGTAACTAGCGTCAATGAGCAGTTCTTC,CASSVTSVNEQFF
TRBD1,TRBJ2-3,NA,TRBV5-1,TGCGCCAGCAGCACGGGACAGAACACAGATACGCAGTATTTT,CASSTGQNTDTQYF
TRBD1,TRBJ2-2,NA,TRBV7-9,TGTGCCAGCAGCTTCCAGTTGACAGGGGTCACCGGGGAGCTGTTTTTT,CASSFQLTGVTGELFF
NA,TRBJ2-1,NA,TRBV29-1,TGCAGCGTTGGGCGGGAAGGGATCTACAATGAGCAGTTCTTC,CSVGREGIYNEQFF
NA,TRBJ2-1,NA,TRBV15,TGTGCCACCAGCGATCAGGGGTCACGCTCCTACAATGAGCAGTTCTTC,CATSDQGSRSYNEQFF
TRBD1,TRBJ2-7,NA,TRBV9,TGTGCCAGCAGCGGGACAGGGGCATTACGTGGGGAGCAGTACTTC,CASSGTGALRGEQYF
NA,TRBJ2-5,NA,TRBV5-6,TGTGCCAGCAGCCCGGGTCTCCAAGAGACCCAGTACTTC,CASSPGLQETQYF
NA,TRBJ2-5,NA,TRBV29-1,TGCAGCGCCCCCCCTGGGGGCCGGGGAGAGACCCAGTACTTC,CSAPPGGRGETQYF
NA,TRBJ1-1,once,TRBV5-1,TGCGCCAGCAGGAAAGACGCGGGGGGAATGAACACTGAAGCTTTCTTT,CASRKDAGGMNTEAFF
TRBD1,TRBJ1-2,few,TRBV4-1,TGCGCCAGCAGCCACCTCCCGAGACAGGGAAAGGCTAACTATGGCTACCCCTTC,CASSHLPRQGKANYGYPF
NA,TRBJ1-2,NA,TRBV2,TGTGCCAGCAGCGAATCCTCCCCGGGGGCTAACTATGGCTACACCTTC,CASSESSPGANYGYTF
TRBD1,TRBJ2-1,few,TRBV4-1,TGCGCCAGCGGGGTCAGGGGGAATGAGCAGTTCTTC,CASGVRGNEQFF
NA,TRBJ1-1,NA,TRBV30,TGTGCCTGGAGTCGTGCGGAGAACACTGAAGCTTTCTTT,CAWSRAENTEAFF
NA,TRBJ2-3,NA,TRBV14,TGTGCCAGCAGCACGAGCGGACTAACCACAGATACGCAGTATTTT,CASSTSGLTTDTQYF
TRBD1,TRBJ1-1,NA,TRBV18,TGTGCCAGCTCACCGCGGAGACAGGGAGTTGACACTGAAGCTTTCTTT,CASSPRRQGVDTEAFF
NA,TRBJ2-3,NA,TRBV11-2,TGTGCCAGCAGCGTACTCAGGAATACGCAGTATTTT,CASSVLRNTQYF
TRBD1,TRBJ1-1,NA,TRBV6-5,TGTGCCAGCAGCGTGGACAGGGGCGGAAACACTGAAGCTTTCTTT,CASSVDRGGNTEAFF
TRBD1,TRBJ2-1,NA,TRBV5-6,TGTGCCAGCAGCATCAGGGGGTGGGAGCAGTTCTTC,CASSIRGWEQFF
NA,TRBJ2-7,NA,TRBV11-2,TGTGCCAGCAGCCCCCTTTCTGGCGGCGGGACTGGAGCCTACGAGCAGTACTTC,CASSPLSGGGTGAYEQYF
NA,TRBJ2-3,NA,TRBV5-8,TGTGCCAGCAGCGTACAGGGAGCCCCAGGCACAGATACGCAGTATTTT,CASSVQGAPGTDTQYF
TRBD1,TRBJ2-7,NA,TRBV18,TGTGCCAGCTCAAGAGCCGGGACAGGGATTTCCTACGAGCAGTACTTC,CASSRAGTGISYEQYF
NA,TRBJ1-2,NA,TRBV4-1,TGCGCCAGCAGCCAAGGTGAGGGTAACTATGGCTACACCTTC,CASSQGEGNYGYTF
TRBD1,TRBJ2-7,once,TRBV29-1,TGCAGCGTCCCGGGACAGGGAGCCTACGAGCAGTACTTC,CSVPGQGAYEQYF
NA,TRBJ1-2,NA,TRBV7-2,TGTGCCAGCAGCTTAAACAGCATCCCCACTAACTATGGCTACACCTTC,CASSLNSIPTNYGYTF
TRBD2,TRBJ2-1,few,TRBV6-4,TGTGCCAGCAGTGCCTTGGGGAGCGGGAGTTACAATGAGCAGTTCTTC,CASSALGSGSYNEQFF
NA,TRBJ2-5,NA,TRBV7-6,TGTGCCAGCAGTCGAAACAGGCTCCAAGAGACCCAGTACTTC,CASSRNRLQETQYF
NA,TRBJ2-7,NA,TRBV6-1,TGCGCCAGCAGTACAATCGGTGGGGCTTTGAACGAGCAGTACTTC,CASSTIGGALNEQYF
NA,TRBJ2-5,NA,TRBV6-5,TGTGCCAGCAGTTCCCCGATACGAGATCAAGAGACCCAGTACTTC,CASSSPIRDQETQYF
TRBD2,TRBJ2-3,NA,TRBV7-9,TGTGCCAGCAGCTCTCCTGGGTGGGGGCTAGCGGGGGATTCGGATACGCAGTATTTT,CASSSPGWGLAGDSDTQYF
NA,TRBJ2-1,NA,TRBV11-2,TGTGCCAGCAGCTTAGCAGGGTACAATGAGCAGTTCTTC,CASSLAGYNEQFF